A selection of T cell receptor beta chains follows, all from one sample in a study of blood T cells in healthy people across ages. From the 5' RACE reads, TCRdb called clonotypes with MiXCR, one entry per CDR3 protein. Of 790,000 or so distinct CDR3 sequences listed, 56% are singletons. Sequencing used blood. Receptor source: a man in his forties or fifties in good health. The CDR3 runs from the conserved cysteine through the conserved F or W. The order of the fields is D gene, J gene, clone size, V gene, CDR3 protein, CDR3 DNA. D genes are given only for firm matches. Not all rows give a size; the values are once, few, many and, for expanded clones, a class.

-,TRBJ1-1,-,TRBV7-3,CASGSGMNTEAFF,TGTGCCAGCGGGAGTGGCATGAACACTGAAGCTTTCTTT
TRBD1,TRBJ2-4,-,TRBV20-1,CSAHGTGIAKNIQYF,TGCAGTGCTCACGGGACAGGGATAGCCAAAAACATTCAGTACTTC
-,TRBJ2-2,-,TRBV27,CASNEGHGGELFF,TGTGCCAGCAATGAGGGGCATGGCGGGGAGCTGTTTTTT
TRBD2,TRBJ2-4,-,TRBV7-2,CASSLEGTSVYKQYF,TGTGCCAGCAGCTTAGAGGGGACTAGTGTATACAAGCAGTACTTC
TRBD1,TRBJ2-5,-,TRBV7-2,CASSRGSDREETQYF,TGTGCCAGCAGTCGGGGATCGGACAGGGAAGAGACCCAGTACTTC
-,TRBJ2-5,few,TRBV7-2,CASSRSYSGETQYF,TGTGCCAGCAGCCGATCGTACAGTGGGGAGACCCAGTACTTC
TRBD2,TRBJ2-4,-,TRBV7-2,CASSLFRSGGNIQYF,TGTGCCAGCAGCTTATTTCGCTCGGGGGGAAACATTCAGTACTTC
TRBD1,TRBJ1-2,-,TRBV12-3/TRBV12-4,CASSLYPGGVGYTF,TGTGCCAGCAGTTTATATCCAGGGGGCGTTGGCTACACCTTC
-,TRBJ2-5,-,TRBV7-3,CASSSDRTSGETQYF,TGTGCCAGCAGCTCCGACCGGACGAGCGGGGAGACCCAGTACTTC
-,TRBJ2-2,once,TRBV29-1,CSVGRGSNTGELFF,TGCAGCGTTGGACGGGGGTCGAACACCGGGGAGCTGTTTTTT
TRBD1,TRBJ2-1,once,TRBV5-1,CASSLDVTGVGNEQFF,TGCGCCAGCAGCTTGGATGTGACAGGGGTGGGGAATGAGCAGTTCTTC
-,TRBJ2-5,-,TRBV29-1,CSASSRTDQETQYF,TGCAGCGCGTCCTCACGGACAGACCAAGAGACCCAGTACTTC
TRBD2,TRBJ2-1,few,TRBV25-1,CASSERVAGGPPNEQFF,TGTGCCAGCAGTGAGAGGGTAGCGGGGGGCCCACCAAATGAGCAGTTCTTC
-,TRBJ2-4,-,TRBV12-1,CASSSPNPRLWWSRNIQYF,TGTGCCAGCAGCTCCCCTAACCCCAGACTTTGGTGGAGCAGAAACATTCAGTACTTC
TRBD1,TRBJ2-3,once,TRBV18,CASSPTHPGRRQGWKNTDTQYF,TGTGCCAGCTCACCAACCCATCCTGGGCGTAGACAGGGCTGGAAGAACACAGATACGCAGTATTTT
TRBD2,TRBJ2-1,-,TRBV15,CATSRDWTSANEQFF,TGTGCCACCAGCAGAGATTGGACTAGCGCAAATGAGCAGTTCTTC
TRBD2,TRBJ2-1,many,TRBV29-1,CSDGAGGSYNEQFF,TGCAGCGACGGAGCGGGGGGATCCTACAATGAGCAGTTCTTC
-,TRBJ1-3,-,TRBV6-1,CASRRTRSGNTIYF,TGTGCCAGCAGGAGGACACGCTCTGGAAACACCATATATTTT
-,TRBJ1-1,few,TRBV7-2,CASSLGPANTEAFF,TGTGCCAGCAGCTTAGGTCCAGCGAACACTGAAGCTTTCTTT
TRBD2,TRBJ2-5,-,TRBV7-8,CASSLETGGQPLEEETQYF,TGTGCCAGCAGCTTAGAGACGGGGGGGCAACCCTTAGAAGAAGAGACCCAGTACTTC
-,TRBJ2-1,few,TRBV5-1,CASSPGRNSYNEQFF,TGCGCCAGCAGCCCCGGACGGAACTCCTACAATGAGCAGTTCTTC
TRBD1,TRBJ2-3,-,TRBV12-3/TRBV12-4,CASIRTGADTQYF,TGTGCCAGCATCCGGACAGGGGCAGATACGCAGTATTTT
-,TRBJ2-7,-,TRBV9,CASSVTGTVTYEQYF,TGTGCCAGCAGTGTAACCGGGACGGTGACCTACGAGCAGTACTTC
-,TRBJ1-2,few,TRBV12-3/TRBV12-4,CASSADGNYGYTF,TGTGCCAGCAGTGCGGATGGCAACTATGGCTACACCTTC
-,TRBJ2-7,once,TRBV21-1,CASSKGTSGGYEQYF,TGTGCCAGCAGCAAAGGGACTAGCGGGGGTTACGAGCAGTACTTC
-,TRBJ2-1,-,TRBV15,CATSRDPQVLDNEQFF,TGTGCCACCAGCAGAGATCCGCAGGTTTTAGACAATGAGCAGTTCTTC
-,TRBJ2-5,-,TRBV5-1,CASSLGPGSGIGGTQYF,TGCGCCAGCAGCTTGGGTCCAGGTTCGGGGATAGGAGGGACCCAGTACTTC
-,TRBJ1-2,-,TRBV20-1,CSARVGDRGGYTF,TGCAGTGCTAGAGTGGGCGATAGGGGGGGCTACACCTTC
-,TRBJ2-4,few,TRBV6-6,CASSYRALNIQYF,TGTGCCAGCAGTTACAGGGCATTAAACATTCAGTACTTC
-,TRBJ1-5,-,TRBV10-2,CASTDSNQPQHF,TGCGCCAGCACCGATAGCAATCAGCCCCAGCATTTT
-,TRBJ2-1,-,TRBV5-5,CASSFGEGLTDEQFF,TGTGCCAGCAGCTTTGGGGAAGGCTTAACGGATGAGCAGTTCTTC
-,TRBJ1-2,few,TRBV6-6,CASSYGLPEGYTF,TGTGCCAGCAGTTACGGTTTGCCAGAGGGGTATACCTTC
TRBD2,TRBJ2-7,-,TRBV2,CASTRILAGVNEQYF,TGTGCCAGCACCAGAATCCTAGCGGGAGTGAACGAGCAGTACTTC
-,TRBJ2-3,-,TRBV7-2,CASSFSSRGGADTQYF,TGTGCCAGCAGTTTTTCTTCACGGGGCGGGGCAGATACGCAGTATTTT
TRBD2,TRBJ2-5,few,TRBV12-3/TRBV12-4,CASSFETSGSAETQYF,TGTGCCAGCAGTTTTGAGACTAGCGGGAGCGCGGAGACCCAGTACTTC
-,TRBJ2-2,-,TRBV20-1,CSARDQRVTGELFF,TGCAGTGCTAGAGATCAGAGGGTAACCGGGGAGCTGTTTTTT